The 27 T cell receptor beta chains presented below share a single source sample, sequenced in a study of shared clonotypes between healthy human individuals. The method was immunoSEQ multiplex PCR; TCRdb's version includes in-frame clones alone and lacks a portion of them. Of 450,000 to 500,000 clones in the sample, more than 75% are singletons; the top ten hold approximately 12%. Sequencing was done on a sample of PBMCs. The receptors were gathered from a woman aged 35 to 49 in good health. Some clones in this sample may be carry-over from other donors' samples.

This sequence joins TRBV11-1 and TRBJ2-3; 7 bases agree with TRBD2. This CDR3 contains 17 residues. CDR1 is SGHAT, CDR2 FQDESV, per germline (reference sequence). V trimming: 2 bases; J trimming: 4 bases; junction bases outside the gene matches: 12. The CDR3 sequence: CASSLSAREWLPDTQYF. CDR3 DNA sequence: TGTGCCAGCAGCTTATCGGCGCGGGAGTGGTTGCCAGATACGCAGTATTTT.

This clone was seen only a few times. The V call is TRBV5-6, the J call TRBJ1-4; D is uncertain. CDR1 SGHDT and CDR2 YYEEEE come from the germline V gene. V lost 0 bases to trimming and J lost 6 bases, with 18 bases between them. This CDR3 has 17 amino acids. The CDR3 is CASSLGQAYSVYEKLFF. As DNA, the CDR3 is TGTGCCAGCAGCTTGGGGCAGGCGTACTCGGTGTATGAAAAACTGTTTTTT.

The chain has TRBV6-5 and TRBJ1-2; 9 bases match TRBD1. From germline, CDR1 is MNHEY and CDR2 SVGAGI. There are 14 residues in the CDR3. V lost 7 bases and J lost 4; bases outside the gene matches: 7. The CDR3 is CASNPDRGIYGYTF. The DNA of the CDR3 is TGTGCCAGCAATCCGGACAGGGGAATCTATGGCTACACCTTC.

Only one count was recorded for this clone. The rearrangement uses TRBV4-3 and TRBJ1-2; D unresolved. The germline V gene encodes CDR1 LGHNA and CDR2 YSLEER. The length of the CDR3 is 15 residues. Trimming removed 1 base from V and 3 bases from J, with 12 bases in between. The CDR3 DNA is TGCGCCAGCAGCCAAGTCGAGGACGTGTACTATGGCTACACCTTC. Its translation is CASSQVEDVYYGYTF.

The chain employs TRBV2 and TRBJ2-7, with 7 bases that match TRBD2. The CDR3 contains 15 residues. J lost 5 bases, V lost 8 bases, and 15 bases had no gene match. Germline V gene data show CDR1 as SNHLY and CDR2 as FYNNEI. CDR3: CASRIERGEGHEQYF. The CDR3, as DNA: TGTGCCAGCCGGATAGAGCGGGGAGAGGGGCACGAGCAGTACTTC.

This chain uses TRBV5-1 with TRBJ2-2; unclear D gene. The germline V gene has CDR1 SGHRS and CDR2 YFSETQ. The V end lost 1 base, the J end lost 4 bases, and 11 bases lay between the germline ends. This CDR3 is built from 15 residues. Here the CDR3 reads CASSLLQTSTGELFF. For the CDR3, the DNA is TGCGCCAGCAGCTTGCTACAGACGTCCACCGGGGAGCTGTTTTTT.

V usage is TRBV28 and J usage is TRBJ2-7, with TRBD2 identical over 14 bases. The V gene's germline CDR1 is MDHEN and CDR2 SYDVKM. Losses at the gene ends were 6 bases for V and 3 bases for J; bases not matched to a gene: 4. The CDR3 has 15 residues. The CDR3 spells CASRVGLAGGYEQYF. In DNA form, the CDR3 reads TGTGCCAGCAGGGTAGGACTAGCGGGAGGCTACGAGCAGTACTTC.

A remark on this clone: With only one base between it and a far larger clone, this is likely a read error. V and J are TRBV29-1 and TRBJ1-1; D gene ambiguous. The ends were cut back, 7 bases at V and 1 base at J, with 10 bases in the middle. The length of the CDR3 is 12 residues. Germline lookup yields CDR1 SQVTM and CDR2 ANQGSEA. The DNA for the CDR3 is TGCAGCGCCTGCCGTGGGAACACTGAAGCTTTCTTT. Translated, it gives CSACRGNTEAFF.

The genes are TRBV28 and TRBJ2-3, with D perhaps TRBD1 or TRBD2 (5 bases each). From germline, CDR1 is MDHEN and CDR2 SYDVKM. The CDR3 runs 12 residues. CDR3: CATGPYQDTQYF. The CDR3 DNA follows: TGTGCAACGGGACCCTACCAAGATACGCAGTATTTT.

The chain has TRBV1 and TRBJ2-1; whether TRBD2, the table's D call, matches the DNA was not checked. TRBV1 is flagged as a pseudogene. CDR3 length: 18 amino acids. CDR3 residues: CTSSQGPDSGRAYNEQFF. The DNA of the CDR3 is TGCACCAGCAGCCAAGGGCCGGATAGCGGGAGGGCCTACAATGAGCAGTTCTTC.

The chain links TRBV5-4 to TRBJ2-6, with D possibly TRBD1 on 5 matching bases. From germline, CDR1 is SGHNT and CDR2 YYREEE (reference sequence). CDR3 size: 16 residues. The germline V and J ends were trimmed by 2 bases and 0 bases, with 9 bases remaining between them. CDR3 region: CASSLVGASGANVLTF. Here the CDR3 DNA reads TGTGCCAGCAGCTTAGTAGGGGCCTCTGGGGCCAACGTCCTGACTTTC.

The rearrangement links TRBV7-2 to TRBJ2-7; D not certain. Trimming removed 2 bases at V and 2 bases at J, with 7 bases between. Germline loops: CDR1 SGHTA, CDR2 FQGNSA. The CDR3 is made up of 13 amino acids. CDR3 sequence: CASSLPGTYEQYF. DNA for the CDR3: TGTGCCAGCAGCTTACCTGGGACCTACGAGCAGTACTTC.

The chain couples TRBV27 to TRBJ2-1; weak D call: TRBD2 (6 bases). CDR3 length equals 18 residues. Germline-derived CDR1 and CDR2 are MNHEY and SMNVEV (reference sequence). V dropped 1 base and J dropped 3 bases, with 19 bases sitting between them. The CDR3 spells CASSLLRATSIHYNEQFF. CDR3 bases: TGTGCCAGCAGTTTATTGCGGGCGACTAGTATACACTACAATGAGCAGTTCTTC.

The chain couples TRBV5-1 to TRBJ2-1; 11 bases agree with TRBD2. In germline, CDR1 is SGHRS, CDR2 YFSETQ. V was clipped by 2 bases and J by 10 bases; unmatched bases: 11. The CDR3 contains 16 residues. The CDR3 coding sequence is TGCGCCAGCAGCTTCCCCCTAGCGGGAGGCGCATTGGAGCAGTTCTTC. Translated, it gives CASSFPLAGGALEQFF.

The chain links TRBV2 to TRBJ2-1; the match to TRBD1 covers 7 bases. This CDR3 region has 13 residues. J lost 7 bases, V lost 5 bases, and 5 bases had no gene match. Germline assignment: CDR1 SNHLY and CDR2 FYNNEI. The chain's CDR3 is CASSKGQMNEQFF. In DNA form, the CDR3 reads TGTGCCAGCAGTAAGGGACAGATGAATGAGCAGTTCTTC.

The chain recombines TRBV6-1 with TRBJ1-2, with D perhaps matching TRBD1 (5 bases). CDR3 size: 13 residues. Germline V CDR1 and CDR2: MNHNS, SASEGT. V lost 6 bases to trimming and J lost 6 bases, with 14 bases between them. CDR3 sequence reads: CASRTEYSDGYTF. In DNA, the CDR3 is TGTGCCAGCAGGACAGAGTACTCGGATGGCTACACCTTC.

The J gene is TRBJ2-3, the V gene TRBV6-5; the match to TRBD2 covers 11 bases. The CDR3 is 14 amino acids. With V trimmed by 6 bases and J by 4 bases, 3 bases remained unmatched. Germline CDR1 reads MNHEY; CDR2 reads SVGAGI. In DNA, the CDR3 is TGTGCCAGCAGCGGACTAGCGGGTTCAGATACGCAGTATTTT. Its translation: CASSGLAGSDTQYF.

The chain links TRBV5-1 to TRBJ2-7; 8 bases align to TRBD1. Trimming cost V 2 bases and J 7 bases; bases outside gene matches: 5. The CDR3 covers 13 residues. The germline gives CDR1 SGHRS, CDR2 YFSETQ. CDR3 region: CASSFQGAREQYF. In DNA, the CDR3 is TGCGCCAGCAGCTTCCAGGGGGCTCGGGAGCAGTACTTC.

This rearrangement joins TRBV7-6 to TRBJ2-3; no reliable D call. The V gene's germline CDR1 is SGHVS and CDR2 FNYEAQ. V lost 4 bases, J lost 4 bases, and 9 bases lay in between. CDR3 length: 13 residues. This CDR3 reads CASSSIVADTQYF. The CDR3 nucleotides are TGTGCCAGCAGCTCCATAGTAGCAGATACGCAGTATTTT.

The CDR3 spells CASSPSGSRGETQYF. CDR3 DNA sequence: TGTGCCAGCAGCCCTAGCGGGAGTCGAGGAGAGACCCAGTACTTC. The chain employs TRBV7-9 and TRBJ2-5, with 10 bases that match TRBD2. Losses at the gene ends were 5 bases for V and 4 bases for J; bases not matched to a gene: 7. This CDR3 spans 15 amino acids. Germline values: CDR1 SEHNR, CDR2 FQNEAQ (reference sequence).

The chain links TRBV30 to TRBJ2-1, with 9 nucleotides matching TRBD1. The trim removed 2 bases at V and 8 bases at J, leaving 13 bases unmatched. The CDR3 spans 16 residues. Germline V gives CDR1 GTSNPN, CDR2 SVGIG (reference sequence). DNA of the CDR3: TGTGCCTGGAGTAGACCCGGGACAGGGATTGGGGATGAGCAGTTCTTC. It yields the protein CAWSRPGTGIGDEQFF.

J is TRBJ2-5 and V is TRBV5-6; D remains unclear. V was clipped by 10 bases and J by 1 base, with 11 bases between them. The CDR3 spans 12 residues. Germline V gene sequence: CDR1 SGHDT, CDR2 YYEEEE. CDR3 nucleotides: TGTGCCGGCGGAACATTCCAAGAGACCCAGTACTTC. It specifies CAGGTFQETQYF.

CDR3 sequence reads: CASSSQQSYGYTF. CDR3 DNA sequence: TGTGCCAGCAGTTCGCAGCAGAGCTATGGCTACACCTTC. The genes are TRBV28 and TRBJ1-2; no clear D. V was shortened by 4 bases and J by 4 bases, with 10 bases between the two germline ends. Looked up from germline, CDR1 is MDHEN and CDR2 is SYDVKM. The CDR3 has 13 residues.

This clone was observed once. CDR3 bases: TGTGCCAGCAGCGCACTAGCGGGAGGGGCAGATACGCAGTATTTT. This gives the protein CASSALAGGADTQYF. The chain carries TRBV7-3 and TRBJ2-3, with 13 bases fitting TRBD2. The CDR3 sequence is 15 residues long. J lost 4 bases, V lost 5 bases, and 3 bases had no gene match. CDR1 and CDR2 (germline): SGHTA, FQGTGA.

V usage is TRBV13 and J usage is TRBJ2-3; possible D gene TRBD2, 5 bases. Trimming removed 2 bases at V and 0 bases at J, with 15 bases between. In germline, CDR1 is PRHDT, CDR2 FYEKMQ (reference sequence). CDR3 length: 17 residues. The CDR3 DNA reads TGTGCCAGCAGCTTACGATCAGCGGAACTCAGCACAGATACGCAGTATTTT. Protein: CASSLRSAELSTDTQYF.

This CDR3 is CASRLGWTSGYTGELFF. CDR3 bases: TGTGCCAGCAGGTTGGGGTGGACTAGCGGATACACCGGGGAGCTGTTTTTT. The J gene is TRBJ2-2, the V gene TRBV27, with TRBD2 matching over 10 bases. J was trimmed by 3 bases and V by 6 bases; bases with no gene match: 10. Germline V gives CDR1 MNHEY, CDR2 SMNVEV (reference sequence). The CDR3 has 17 amino acids.

CDR3 protein: CASEDDTTYEQYF. For the CDR3, the DNA is TGTGCCAGTGAGGACGACACAACCTACGAGCAGTACTTC. The chain is built from TRBV19 and TRBJ2-7; D gene ambiguous. Germline values: CDR1 LNHDA, CDR2 SQIVND (reference sequence). The CDR3 length is 13 residues. V was pared by 8 bases and J by 2 bases, with 13 bases between.